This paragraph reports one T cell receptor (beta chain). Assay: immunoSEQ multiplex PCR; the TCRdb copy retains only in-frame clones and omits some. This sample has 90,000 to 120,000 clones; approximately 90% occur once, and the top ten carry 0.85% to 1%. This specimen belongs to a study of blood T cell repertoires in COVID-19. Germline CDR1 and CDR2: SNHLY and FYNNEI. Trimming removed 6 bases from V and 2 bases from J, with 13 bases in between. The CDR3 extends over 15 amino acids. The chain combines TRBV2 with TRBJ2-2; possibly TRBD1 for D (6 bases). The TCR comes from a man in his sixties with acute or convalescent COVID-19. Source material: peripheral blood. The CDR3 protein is CASRNNRVNTGELFF. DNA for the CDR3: TGTGCCAGCAGAAATAACAGGGTAAACACCGGGGAGCTGTTTTTT.